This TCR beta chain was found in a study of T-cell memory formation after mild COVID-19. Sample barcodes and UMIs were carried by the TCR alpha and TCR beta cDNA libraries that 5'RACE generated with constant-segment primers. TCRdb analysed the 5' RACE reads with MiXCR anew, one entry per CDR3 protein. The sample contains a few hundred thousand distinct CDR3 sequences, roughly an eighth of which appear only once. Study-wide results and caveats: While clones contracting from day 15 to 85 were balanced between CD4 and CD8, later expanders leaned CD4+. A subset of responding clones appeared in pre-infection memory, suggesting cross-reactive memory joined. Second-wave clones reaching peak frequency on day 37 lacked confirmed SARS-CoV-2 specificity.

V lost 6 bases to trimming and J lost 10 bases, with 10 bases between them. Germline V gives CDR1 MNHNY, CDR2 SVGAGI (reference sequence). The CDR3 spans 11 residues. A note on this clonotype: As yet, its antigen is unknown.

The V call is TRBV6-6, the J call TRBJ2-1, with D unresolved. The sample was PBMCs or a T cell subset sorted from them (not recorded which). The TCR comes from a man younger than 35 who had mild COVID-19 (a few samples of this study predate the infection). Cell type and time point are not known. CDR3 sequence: CASSSIYEQFF. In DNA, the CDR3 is TGTGCCAGCAGCTCGATATACGAGCAGTTCTTC.